Listed here are 24 T cell receptor beta chains from one sample, sequenced in a study of T cells in Graves' hyperthyroidism and ophthalmopathy. The TCR beta CDR3 regions underwent amplification using RNA transcripts as the source. HTBI primers were the set used in a first-round RT-PCR of the TCR CDR3. TCRdb passed the multiplex PCR reads through MiXCR, listing each CDR3 protein once. The sample holds over 650,000 distinct CDR3 sequences, 45% seen once. Sequenced: peripheral blood or thyroid tissue (not recorded which). The receptors were gathered from an adult man with Graves' disease, either hyperthyroidism or ophthalmopathy (not recorded which).

Many counts were recorded for this clonotype. The chain links TRBV7-2 to TRBJ2-5; no reliable D call. The CDR3 contains 14 residues. The germline gives CDR1 SGHTA, CDR2 FQGNSA. V lost 1 base, J lost 1 base, and 7 bases lay in between. The CDR3 region is CASSLVGTQETQYF. CDR3 coding DNA: TGTGCCAGCAGCTTAGTAGGCACCCAAGAGACCCAGTACTTC. Combining the CDR3 with reference TRBV7-2 and TRBJ2-5 gives the whole variable domain GAGVSQSPSNKVTEKGKDVELRCDPISGHTALYWYRQSLGQGLEFLIYFQGNSAPDKSGLPSDRFSAERTGGSVSTLTIQRTQQEDSAVYLCASSLVGTQETQYFGPGTRLLVL.

The chain is built from TRBV2 and TRBJ1-1; unclear D gene. V was cut by 5 bases and J by 9 bases, with 16 bases left in between. This CDR3 has 13 residues. CDR1 and CDR2 (germline): SNHLY, FYNNEI. CDR3 in amino acids: CASSSGILRKAFF. CDR3 nucleotides: TGTGCCAGCAGTTCCGGGATCTTACGCAAAGCTTTCTTT.

The chain is built from TRBV12-3 or TRBV12-4 and TRBJ1-1; no definite D call. V lost 5 bases and J lost 4, with 8 bases in between. This CDR3 has 12 residues. This chain's CDR3 is CASSGGSTEAFF. DNA for the CDR3: TGTGCCAGCAGTGGAGGGAGCACTGAAGCTTTCTTT.

V and J are TRBV15 and TRBJ1-1; perhaps TRBD1 as D (5 bases). The CDR3 extends over 14 amino acids. Trimming pared 6 bases from V and 5 bases from J, leaving 16 bases between. CDR1 LNHNV and CDR2 YYDKDF come from the germline V gene (reference sequence). This CDR3 reads CATSREAGRTEAFF. In nucleotides, the CDR3 is TGTGCCACCAGTAGGGAAGCAGGGCGGACTGAAGCTTTCTTT.

This clonotype was counted many times. This chain uses TRBV7-9 with TRBJ1-2; 8 bases are shared with TRBD1. Germline values: CDR1 SEHNR, CDR2 FQNEAQ (reference sequence). This CDR3 has 14 amino acids. Trimming removed 5 bases from V and 2 bases from J; junction bases left unmatched: 4. CDR3 in DNA: TGTGCCAGCAGCCCGAGGACAGGGAACTATGGCTACACCTTC. The encoded protein is CASSPRTGNYGYTF.

The gene calls are TRBV5-1 and TRBJ1-4; D might be TRBD1 (5 bases). Deletions cut 4 bases from V and 5 bases from J, with 21 bases between. The CDR3 contains 17 residues. Per the germline V gene, CDR1 is SGHRS and CDR2 is YFSETQ. DNA for the CDR3: TGCGCCAGCAGCACCGATCCACTAGCGGGGGTGAATGAAAAACTGTTTTTT. As protein: CASSTDPLAGVNEKLFF.

The rearrangement joins TRBV7-6 to TRBJ2-5, with D possibly TRBD2 on 7 matching bases. The CDR3 has 17 amino acids. The germline CDR1 and CDR2 sequences are SGHVS and FNYEAQ. The V and J ends lost 5 bases and 5 bases respectively, with 24 bases between them. This CDR3 is CASSPTTGRGGYETQYF. Written as DNA, the CDR3 is TGTGCCAGCAGCCCGACCACGGGAAGGGGGGGCTATGAGACCCAGTACTTC.

About this clonotype itself: A much larger clone sits a single nucleotide away, making a read error possible. The chain carries TRBV6-5 and TRBJ2-7, with unresolved D. The CDR3 extends over 14 amino acids. Germline-derived CDR1 and CDR2 are MNHEY and SVGAGI. The CDR3 spells CAISYSGEAYEQYF. The CDR3, as DNA: TGTGCCATCAGTTACTCCGGCGAGGCCTACGAGCAGTACTTC.

There are many counts of this clonotype. The V call is TRBV14, the J call TRBJ1-4; TRBD1 might be the D (6 bases). The CDR3 length is 13 residues. Trimming cost V 2 bases and J 11 bases, with 12 bases left between them. CDR1 is SGHDN, CDR2 FVKESK, per germline. The CDR3 bases are TGTGCCAGCAGCCAACTACAGGGTTGGAAACTGTTTTTT. Translated: CASSQLQGWKLFF.

The genes are TRBV25-1 and TRBJ2-2; D unresolved. Germline V gene data show CDR1 as MGHDK and CDR2 as SYGVNS. This CDR3 has 11 residues. The ends were cut back, 10 bases at V and 4 bases at J, with 7 bases in the middle. CDR3 sequence reads: CAMQVTGELFF. The CDR3 DNA is TGTGCCATGCAGGTCACCGGGGAGCTGTTTTTT.

The table lists this clonotype with many counts. The chain has TRBV29-1 and TRBJ1-1; perhaps TRBD1 as D (6 bases). The CDR3 is 12 residues long. V shed 7 bases and J shed 0 bases, with 9 bases lying between them. Germline CDR1 SQVTM, CDR2 ANQGSEA. The CDR3, as DNA: TGCAGCGCGACAGGAATGAACACTGAAGCTTTCTTT. It encodes CSATGMNTEAFF.

Notes on this clonotype: A single base separates this from a much larger clone, so it may be a read error. The chain couples TRBV24-1 to TRBJ2-5; TRBD1 might be the D (6 bases). The germline CDR1 and CDR2 sequences are KGHDR and SFDVKD. This CDR3 is built from 16 residues. Trimming stripped 0 bases from V and 5 bases from J, with 15 bases between. The CDR3 bases are TGTGCCACCAGTGATTTGAGACCCACAGGGATGGAGACCCAGTACTTC. Its translation is CATSDLRPTGMETQYF.

This clonotype was recorded a few times. An end of the junction does not agree with germline; a read error may underlie this. This chain connects TRBV10-3 to TRBJ1-3; possible D gene TRBD1, 6 bases. The CDR3 length is 16 residues. Germline V lookup: CDR1 ENHRY, CDR2 SYGVKD. The CDR3 nucleotides read TGTGCCAGCAGTTACGCGACAGGAATCTCTGGAAACACCATATATTTT. It specifies CASSYATGISGNTIYF.

This clonotype appeared many times. This chain links TRBV25-1 with TRBJ1-2, with D possibly being TRBD1 (5 bases). Germline CDR1 reads MGHDK; CDR2 reads SYGVNS. The CDR3 runs to 15 residues. The V gene lost 6 bases and the J gene lost 2 bases, with 16 bases spanning the gap. CDR3 in amino acids: CASSRDGTLNYGYTF. CDR3 nucleotides: TGTGCCAGCAGCCGAGACGGGACTCTCAACTATGGCTACACCTTC.

For this clonotype: A much larger clone sits a single nucleotide away, making a read error possible. This chain joins TRBV24-1 and TRBJ1-5, with D tentatively TRBD1 (6 bases). The CDR3 has 16 amino acids. Germline V gene sequence: CDR1 KGHDR, CDR2 SFDVKD. The CDR3 DNA follows: TGTGCCAGCAGTAGGCGCGGGGAGGGGACATTGCAGCCCCAGCATTTT. Amino acids: CASSRRGEGTLQPQHF.

This clonotype was observed once. This chain uses TRBV20-1 with TRBJ1-1; D perhaps matches TRBD1 (6 bases). V dropped 3 bases and J dropped 4 bases, with 18 bases sitting between them. In germline, CDR1 is DFQATT, CDR2 SNEGSKA (reference sequence). The length of the CDR3 is 15 residues. Here the CDR3 DNA reads TGCAGTGCTAGGGGAATACTTGACAGGAGCACTGAAGCTTTCTTT. This gives the protein CSARGILDRSTEAFF.

V usage is TRBV5-1 and J usage is TRBJ2-7; no clear D gene. V was cut by 1 base and J by 3 bases, with 14 bases left in between. CDR3 size: 15 residues. Germline V gene lookup returns CDR1 SGHRS and CDR2 YFSETQ. The CDR3 sequence: CASSLFQGHGYEQYF. CDR3 DNA: TGCGCCAGCAGCTTGTTCCAAGGGCACGGCTACGAGCAGTACTTC.

The rearrangement uses TRBV7-9 and TRBJ1-2, with 8 bases matching TRBD1. Per the germline V gene, CDR1 is SEHNR and CDR2 is FQNEAQ (reference sequence). With 4 bases clipped from V and 2 bases from J, the junction kept 18 bases outside the gene matches. The CDR3 spans 19 residues. CDR3 in amino acids: CASSSTDRGYLKRNYGYTF. CDR3 in DNA: TGTGCCAGCAGCTCTACAGACAGGGGATATCTTAAACGAAACTATGGCTACACCTTC.

The chain recombines TRBV7-9 with TRBJ1-1; 10 bases align to TRBD1. CDR3 length: 15 residues. Germline CDR1 and CDR2: SEHNR and FQNEAQ (reference sequence). Trimming at V came to 3 bases and at J to 4 bases, leaving 5 bases not matched to a gene. The DNA of the CDR3 is TGTGCCAGCAGCTTGGGGGGACAGGGGAGCACTGAAGCTTTCTTT. Its translation: CASSLGGQGSTEAFF.

The rearrangement links TRBV5-1 to TRBJ1-3, with 8 bases identical to TRBD1. In germline, CDR1 is SGHRS, CDR2 YFSETQ. The V segment lost 5 bases and the J segment 4 bases; nucleotides outside the gene matches: 8. This CDR3 is built from 15 residues. This CDR3 is CASRPTPGGGNTIYF. CDR3 nucleotide sequence: TGCGCCAGCAGGCCTACTCCAGGGGGCGGAAACACCATATATTTT.

Details on this clonotype: A much larger clone sits a single nucleotide away, making a read error possible. No conserved phenylalanine or tryptophan ends this CDR3, so it is likely a read error. V gene TRBV10-3 combines with J gene TRBJ1-1; D remains ambiguous. Trimming removed 4 bases from V and 6 bases from J, with 12 bases in between. CDR1 ENHRY and CDR2 SYGVKD come from the germline V gene. This CDR3 contains 13 residues. CDR3 residues: CAISGTAAAEAFS. CDR3 DNA sequence: TGTGCCATCAGTGGTACGGCGGCGGCTGAAGCTTTCTCT.

This clonotype has just a few counts. This sequence joins TRBV24-1 and TRBJ1-1; unclear D gene. Per germline, CDR1 KGHDR and CDR2 SFDVKD. V dropped 11 bases and J dropped 4 bases, with 16 bases sitting between them. The CDR3 contains 13 residues. The DNA for the CDR3 is TGTGCCAGCTCGGCTTGGAGCGGCACTGAAGCTTTCTTT. It codes for CASSAWSGTEAFF.

In its sample, this clonotype was seen many times. V usage is TRBV20-1 and J usage is TRBJ2-7, with TRBD1 matching over 9 bases. Germline CDR1 is DFQATT and CDR2 is SNEGSKA (reference sequence). The CDR3 is 14 residues long. The ends lost 5 bases at V and 2 bases at J; junction bases unmatched: 7. The CDR3 reads CSAPITGGAYEQYF. CDR3 bases: TGCAGTGCTCCCATCACAGGGGGCGCCTACGAGCAGTACTTC.

This clonotype was seen ten or more times. The chain links TRBV7-2 to TRBJ1-5; D ambiguous. Trimming removed 3 bases at V and 7 bases at J, with 10 bases between. Per germline, CDR1 SGHTA and CDR2 FQGNSA. The CDR3 is 13 residues long. CDR3: CASSLGTKQPQHF. CDR3 nucleotide sequence: TGTGCCAGCAGCTTGGGCACGAAGCAGCCCCAGCATTTT. Full variable domain (outside the CDR3, taken from reference TRBV7-2 and TRBJ1-5): GAGVSQSPSNKVTEKGKDVELRCDPISGHTALYWYRQSLGQGLEFLIYFQGNSAPDKSGLPSDRFSAERTGGSVSTLTIQRTQQEDSAVYLCASSLGTKQPQHFGDGTRLSIL.